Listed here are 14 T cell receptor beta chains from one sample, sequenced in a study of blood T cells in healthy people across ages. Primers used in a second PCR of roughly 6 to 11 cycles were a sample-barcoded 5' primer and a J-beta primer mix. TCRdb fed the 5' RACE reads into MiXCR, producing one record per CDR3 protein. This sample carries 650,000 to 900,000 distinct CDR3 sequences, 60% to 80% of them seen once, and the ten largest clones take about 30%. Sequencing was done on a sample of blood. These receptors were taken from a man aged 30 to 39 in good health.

In nucleotides, the CDR3 is TGTGCCACCAGTTGGGGCCCCAACTATGGCTACACCTTC. Translating gives CATSWGPNYGYTF. The V gene is TRBV24-1, the J gene TRBJ1-2; D might be TRBD1 (5 bases). The CDR3 covers 13 residues. Germline V gene sequence: CDR1 KGHDR, CDR2 SFDVKD. Between the trimmed V and J ends, which lost 6 bases and 2 bases, there was a span of 9 bases.

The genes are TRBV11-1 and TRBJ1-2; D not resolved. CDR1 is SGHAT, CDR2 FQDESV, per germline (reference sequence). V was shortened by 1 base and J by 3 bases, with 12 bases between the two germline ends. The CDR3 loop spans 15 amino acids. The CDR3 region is CASSLVPGSDYGYTF. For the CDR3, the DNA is TGTGCCAGCAGCTTAGTCCCGGGAAGCGACTATGGCTACACCTTC.

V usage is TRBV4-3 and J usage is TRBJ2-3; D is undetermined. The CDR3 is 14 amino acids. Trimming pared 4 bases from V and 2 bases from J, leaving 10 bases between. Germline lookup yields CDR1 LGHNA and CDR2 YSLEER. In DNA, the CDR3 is TGCGCCAGCAGCCTCCAACAATTCACAGATACGCAGTATTTT. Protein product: CASSLQQFTDTQYF.

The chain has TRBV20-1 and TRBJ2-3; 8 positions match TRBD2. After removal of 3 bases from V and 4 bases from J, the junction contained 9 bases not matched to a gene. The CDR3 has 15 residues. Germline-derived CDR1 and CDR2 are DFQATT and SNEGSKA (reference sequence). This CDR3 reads CSARAGTSGADTQYF. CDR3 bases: TGCAGTGCTAGGGCGGGGACTAGTGGTGCAGATACGCAGTATTTT.

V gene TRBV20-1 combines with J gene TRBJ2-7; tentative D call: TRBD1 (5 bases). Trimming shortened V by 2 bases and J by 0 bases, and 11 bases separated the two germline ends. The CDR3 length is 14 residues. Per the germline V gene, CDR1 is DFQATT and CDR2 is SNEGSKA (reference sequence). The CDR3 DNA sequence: TGCAGTGCTAGAACAGGCCTCCACTCCTACGAGCAGTACTTC. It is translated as CSARTGLHSYEQYF.

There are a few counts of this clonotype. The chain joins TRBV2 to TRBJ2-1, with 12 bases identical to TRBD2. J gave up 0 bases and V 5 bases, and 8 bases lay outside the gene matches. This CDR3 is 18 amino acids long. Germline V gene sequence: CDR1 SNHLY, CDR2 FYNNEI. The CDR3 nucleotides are TGTGCCAGCAGTACCAGGACTAGCGGGGTTTTCTCCTACAATGAGCAGTTCTTC. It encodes CASSTRTSGVFSYNEQFF.

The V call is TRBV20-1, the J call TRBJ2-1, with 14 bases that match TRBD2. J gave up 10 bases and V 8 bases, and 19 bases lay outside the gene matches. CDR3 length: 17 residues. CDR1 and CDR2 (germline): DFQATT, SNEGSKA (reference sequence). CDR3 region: CSTTGLAGGLSPLEQFF. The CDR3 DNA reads TGCAGTACTACTGGACTAGCGGGGGGCCTTTCCCCTTTGGAGCAGTTCTTC.

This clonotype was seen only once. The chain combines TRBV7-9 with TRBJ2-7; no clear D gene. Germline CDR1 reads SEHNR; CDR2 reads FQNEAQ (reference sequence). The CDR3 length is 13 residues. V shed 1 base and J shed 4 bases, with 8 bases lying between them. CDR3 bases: TGTGCCAGCAGCTTAGTGGCCGAGTACGAGCAGTACTTC. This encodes CASSLVAEYEQYF.

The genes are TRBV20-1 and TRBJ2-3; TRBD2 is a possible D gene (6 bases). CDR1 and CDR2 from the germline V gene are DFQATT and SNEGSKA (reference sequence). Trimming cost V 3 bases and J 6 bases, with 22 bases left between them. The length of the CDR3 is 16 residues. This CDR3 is CSASLRDSTLADTQYF. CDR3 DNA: TGCAGTGCTAGTCTCCGGGACTCAACACTGGCGGATACGCAGTATTTT.

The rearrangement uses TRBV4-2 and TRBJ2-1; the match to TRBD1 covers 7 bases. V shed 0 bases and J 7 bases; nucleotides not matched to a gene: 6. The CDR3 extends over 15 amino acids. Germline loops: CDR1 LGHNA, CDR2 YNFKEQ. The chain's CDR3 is CASSQEPGTANEQFF. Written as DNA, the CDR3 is TGTGCCAGCAGCCAAGAACCCGGGACAGCAAATGAGCAGTTCTTC.

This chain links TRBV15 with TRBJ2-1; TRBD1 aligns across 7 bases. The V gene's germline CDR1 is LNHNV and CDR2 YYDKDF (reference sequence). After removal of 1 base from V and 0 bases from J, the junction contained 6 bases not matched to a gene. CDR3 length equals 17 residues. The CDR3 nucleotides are TGTGCCACCAGCAGAGCCGGGACAGCTAGCTCCTACAATGAGCAGTTCTTC. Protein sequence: CATSRAGTASSYNEQFF.

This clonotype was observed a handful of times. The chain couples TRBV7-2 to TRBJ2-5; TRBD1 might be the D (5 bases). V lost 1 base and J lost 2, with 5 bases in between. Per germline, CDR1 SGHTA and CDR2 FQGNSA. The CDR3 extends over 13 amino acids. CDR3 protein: CASSLDRQETQYF. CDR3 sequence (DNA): TGTGCCAGCAGCTTAGACAGGCAAGAGACCCAGTACTTC.

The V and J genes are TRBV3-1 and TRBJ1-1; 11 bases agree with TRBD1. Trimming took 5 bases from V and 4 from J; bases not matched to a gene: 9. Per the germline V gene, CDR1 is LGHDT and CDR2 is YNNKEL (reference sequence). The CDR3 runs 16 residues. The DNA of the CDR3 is TGTGCCAGCAGCAGATACTTGGGACAGGGGGGCACTGAAGCTTTCTTT. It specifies CASSRYLGQGGTEAFF.

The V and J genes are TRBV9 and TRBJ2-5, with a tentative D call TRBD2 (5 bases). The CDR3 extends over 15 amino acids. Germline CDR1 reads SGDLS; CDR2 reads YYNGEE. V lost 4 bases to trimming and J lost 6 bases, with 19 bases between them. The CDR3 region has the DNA TGTGCCAGCAGCCCCGAGCACGGGAAGGAGCAGACCCAGTACTTC. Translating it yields CASSPEHGKEQTQYF.